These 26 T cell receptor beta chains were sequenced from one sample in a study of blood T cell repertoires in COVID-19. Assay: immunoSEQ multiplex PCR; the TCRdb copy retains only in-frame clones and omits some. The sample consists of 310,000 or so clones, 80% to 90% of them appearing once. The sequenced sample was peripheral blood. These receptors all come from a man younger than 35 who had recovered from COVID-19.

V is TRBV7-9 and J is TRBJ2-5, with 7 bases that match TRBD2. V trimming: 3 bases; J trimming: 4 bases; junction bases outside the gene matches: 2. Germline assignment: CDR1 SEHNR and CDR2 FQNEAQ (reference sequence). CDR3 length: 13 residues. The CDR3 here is CASSFGLGETQYF. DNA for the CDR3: TGTGCCAGCAGCTTTGGACTAGGAGAGACCCAGTACTTC. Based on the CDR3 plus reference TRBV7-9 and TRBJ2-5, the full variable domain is DTGVSQNPRHKITKRGQNVTFRCDPISEHNRLYWYRQTLGQGPEFLTYFQNEAQLEKSRLLSDRFSAERPKGSFSTLEIQRTEQGDSAMYLCASSFGLGETQYFGPGTRLLVL.

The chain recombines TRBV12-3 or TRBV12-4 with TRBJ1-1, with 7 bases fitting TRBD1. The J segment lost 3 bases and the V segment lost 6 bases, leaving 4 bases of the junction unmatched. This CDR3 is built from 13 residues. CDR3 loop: CASRFRGDTEAFF. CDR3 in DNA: TGTGCCAGCAGGTTCAGGGGGGACACTGAAGCTTTCTTT.

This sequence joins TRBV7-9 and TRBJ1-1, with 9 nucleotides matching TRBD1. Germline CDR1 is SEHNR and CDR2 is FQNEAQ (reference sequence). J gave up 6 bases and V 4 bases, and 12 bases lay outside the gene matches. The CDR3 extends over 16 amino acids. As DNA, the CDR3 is TGTGCCAGCAGCTCCCACTCCGGACAGGGGAAGGCTGAAGCTTTCTTT. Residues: CASSSHSGQGKAEAFF.

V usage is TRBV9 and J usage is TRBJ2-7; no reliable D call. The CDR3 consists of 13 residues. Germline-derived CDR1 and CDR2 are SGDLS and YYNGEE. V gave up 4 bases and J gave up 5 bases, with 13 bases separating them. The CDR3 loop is CASSSGGVDEQYF. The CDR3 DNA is TGTGCCAGCAGCTCAGGTGGCGTCGACGAGCAGTACTTC. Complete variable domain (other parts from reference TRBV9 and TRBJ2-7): DSGVTQTPKHLITATGQRVTLRCSPRSGDLSVYWYQQSLDQGLQFLIQYYNGEERAKGNILERFSAQQFPDLHSELNLSSLELGDSALYFCASSSGGVDEQYFGPGTRLTVT.

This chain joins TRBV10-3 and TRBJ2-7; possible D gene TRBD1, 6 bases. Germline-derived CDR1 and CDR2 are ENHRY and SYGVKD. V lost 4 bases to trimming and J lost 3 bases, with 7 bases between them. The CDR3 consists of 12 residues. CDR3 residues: CAISADSYEQYF. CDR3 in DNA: TGTGCCATCAGTGCGGACAGCTACGAGCAGTACTTC.

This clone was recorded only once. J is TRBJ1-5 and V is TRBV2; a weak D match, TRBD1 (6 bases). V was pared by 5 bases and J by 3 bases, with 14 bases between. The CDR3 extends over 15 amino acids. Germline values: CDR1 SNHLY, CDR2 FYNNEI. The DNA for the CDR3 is TGTGCCAGCAGTAAACAGGGATGGGACAATCAGCCCCAGCATTTT. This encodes CASSKQGWDNQPQHF.

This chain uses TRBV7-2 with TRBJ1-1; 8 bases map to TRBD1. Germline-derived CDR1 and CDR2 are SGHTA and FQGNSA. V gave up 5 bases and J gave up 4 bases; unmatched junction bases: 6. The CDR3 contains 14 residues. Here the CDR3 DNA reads TGTGCCAGCAGCACCCGGACAGGGCTCACTGAAGCTTTCTTT. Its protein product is CASSTRTGLTEAFF.

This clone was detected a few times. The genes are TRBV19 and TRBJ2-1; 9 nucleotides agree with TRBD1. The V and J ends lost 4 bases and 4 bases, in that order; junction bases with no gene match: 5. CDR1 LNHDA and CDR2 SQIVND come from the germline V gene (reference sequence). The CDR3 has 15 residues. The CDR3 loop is CASSNGGQGYNEQFF. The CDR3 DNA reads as TGTGCCAGTAGTAATGGGGGACAGGGATACAATGAGCAGTTCTTC. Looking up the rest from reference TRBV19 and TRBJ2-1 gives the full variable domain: DGGITQSPKYLFRKEGQNVTLSCEQNLNHDAMYWYRQDPGQGLRLIYYSQIVNDFQKGDIAEGYSVSREKKESFPLTVTSAQKNPTAFYLCASSNGGQGYNEQFFGPGTRLTVL.

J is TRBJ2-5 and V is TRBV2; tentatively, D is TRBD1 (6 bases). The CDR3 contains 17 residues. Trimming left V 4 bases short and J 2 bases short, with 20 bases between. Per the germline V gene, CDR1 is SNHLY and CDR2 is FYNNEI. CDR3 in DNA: TGTGCCAGCAGTGCCCTACAGGGCTTTGCAATACAAGAGACCCAGTACTTC. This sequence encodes CASSALQGFAIQETQYF. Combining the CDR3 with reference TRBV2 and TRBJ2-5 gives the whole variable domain EPEVTQTPSHQVTQMGQEVILRCVPISNHLYFYWYRQILGQKVEFLVSFYNNEISEKSEIFDDQFSVERPDGSNFTLKIRSTKLEDSAMYFCASSALQGFAIQETQYFGPGTRLLVL.

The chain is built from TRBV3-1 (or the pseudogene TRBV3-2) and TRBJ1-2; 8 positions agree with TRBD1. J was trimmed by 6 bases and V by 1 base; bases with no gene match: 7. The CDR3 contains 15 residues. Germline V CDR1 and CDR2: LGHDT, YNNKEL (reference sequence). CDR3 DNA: TGTGCCAGCAGCCAAGTACAGGACAGGGTCAATGGCTACACCTTC. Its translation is CASSQVQDRVNGYTF.

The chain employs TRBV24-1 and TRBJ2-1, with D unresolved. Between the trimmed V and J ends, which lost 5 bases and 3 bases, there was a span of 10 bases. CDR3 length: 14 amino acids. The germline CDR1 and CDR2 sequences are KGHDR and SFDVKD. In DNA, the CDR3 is TGTGCCACCAGTGGGGTAGCAGACTACAATGAGCAGTTCTTC. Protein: CATSGVADYNEQFF.

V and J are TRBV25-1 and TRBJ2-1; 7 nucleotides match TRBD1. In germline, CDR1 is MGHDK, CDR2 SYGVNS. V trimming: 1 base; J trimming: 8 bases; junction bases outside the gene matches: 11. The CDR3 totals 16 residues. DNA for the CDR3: TGTGCCAGCAGTGAATCCCCGGGCAACAGGGGCGATGAGCAGTTCTTC. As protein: CASSESPGNRGDEQFF. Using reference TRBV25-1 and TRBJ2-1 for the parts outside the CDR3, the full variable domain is EADIYQTPRYLVIGTGKKITLECSQTMGHDKMYWYQQDPGMELHLIHYSYGVNSTEKGDLSSESTVSRIRTEHFPLTLESARPSHTSQYLCASSESPGNRGDEQFFGPGTRLTVL.

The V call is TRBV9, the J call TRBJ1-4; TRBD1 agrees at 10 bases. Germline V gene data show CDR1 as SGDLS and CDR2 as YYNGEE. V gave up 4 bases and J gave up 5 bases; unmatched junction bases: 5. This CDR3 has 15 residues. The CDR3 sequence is CASSTWTGGNEKLFF. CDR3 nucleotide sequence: TGTGCCAGCAGCACCTGGACAGGGGGGAATGAAAAACTGTTTTTT.

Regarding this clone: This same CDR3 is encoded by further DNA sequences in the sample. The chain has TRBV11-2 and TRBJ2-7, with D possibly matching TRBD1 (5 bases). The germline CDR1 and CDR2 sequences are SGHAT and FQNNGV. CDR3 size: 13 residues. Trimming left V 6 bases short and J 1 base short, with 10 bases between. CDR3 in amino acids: CASSFQGSYEQYF. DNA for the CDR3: TGTGCCAGCAGTTTTCAGGGTTCCTACGAGCAGTACTTC.

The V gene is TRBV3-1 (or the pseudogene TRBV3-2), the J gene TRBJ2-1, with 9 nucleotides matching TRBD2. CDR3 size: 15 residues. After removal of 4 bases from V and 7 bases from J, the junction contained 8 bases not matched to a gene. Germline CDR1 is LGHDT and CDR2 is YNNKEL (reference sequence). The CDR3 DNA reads TGTGCCAGCAGCCCAATGACTAGCGGCCTTAATGAGCAGTTCTTC. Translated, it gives CASSPMTSGLNEQFF.

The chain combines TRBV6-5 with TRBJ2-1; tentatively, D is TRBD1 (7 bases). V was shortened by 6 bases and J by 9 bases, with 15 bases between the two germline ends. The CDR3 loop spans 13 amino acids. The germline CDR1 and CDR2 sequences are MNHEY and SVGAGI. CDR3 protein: CASRQGVGGEQFF. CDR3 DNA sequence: TGTGCCAGCAGGCAGGGGGTGGGAGGTGAGCAGTTCTTC.

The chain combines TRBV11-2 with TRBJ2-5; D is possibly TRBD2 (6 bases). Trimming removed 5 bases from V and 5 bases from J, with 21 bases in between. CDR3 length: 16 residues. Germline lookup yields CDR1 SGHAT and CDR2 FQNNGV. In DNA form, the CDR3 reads TGTGCCAGCAGCCAAACAGGAGGGATCGGCTGGGAGACCCAGTACTTC. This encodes CASSQTGGIGWETQYF.

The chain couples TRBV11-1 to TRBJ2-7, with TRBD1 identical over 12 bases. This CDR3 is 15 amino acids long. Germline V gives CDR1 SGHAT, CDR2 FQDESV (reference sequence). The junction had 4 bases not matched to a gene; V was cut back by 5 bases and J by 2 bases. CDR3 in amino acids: CASSPGTGGAYEQYF. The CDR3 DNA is TGTGCCAGCAGCCCTGGGACAGGGGGCGCCTACGAGCAGTACTTC.

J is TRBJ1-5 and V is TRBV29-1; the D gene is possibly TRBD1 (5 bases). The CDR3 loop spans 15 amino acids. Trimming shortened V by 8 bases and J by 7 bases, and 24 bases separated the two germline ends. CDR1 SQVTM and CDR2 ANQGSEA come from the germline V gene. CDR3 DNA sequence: TGCAGCCGTCTCTCTACAGGACGTCTCAGGCAGCCCCAGCATTTT. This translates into CSRLSTGRLRQPQHF.

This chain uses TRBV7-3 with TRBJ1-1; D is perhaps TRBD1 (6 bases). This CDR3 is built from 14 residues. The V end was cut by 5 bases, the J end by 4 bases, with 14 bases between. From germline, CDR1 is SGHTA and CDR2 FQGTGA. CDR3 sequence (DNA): TGTGCCAGCAGCCCAGCGCAGGGGAGCACTGAAGCTTTCTTT. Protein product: CASSPAQGSTEAFF.

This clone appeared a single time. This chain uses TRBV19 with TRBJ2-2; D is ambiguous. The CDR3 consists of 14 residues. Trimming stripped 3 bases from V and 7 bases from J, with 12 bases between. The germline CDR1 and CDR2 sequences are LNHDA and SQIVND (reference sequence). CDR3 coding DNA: TGTGCCAGTAGTATCCCCACTCCCAACGGGGAGCTGTTTTTT. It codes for CASSIPTPNGELFF.

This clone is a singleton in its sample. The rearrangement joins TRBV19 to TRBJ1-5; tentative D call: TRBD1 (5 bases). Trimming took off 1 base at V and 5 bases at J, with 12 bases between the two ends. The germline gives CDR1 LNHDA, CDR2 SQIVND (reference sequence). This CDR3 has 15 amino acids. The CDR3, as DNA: TGTGCCAGTAGTATAGTAAGGGGTACCCATCAGCCCCAGCATTTT. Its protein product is CASSIVRGTHQPQHF.

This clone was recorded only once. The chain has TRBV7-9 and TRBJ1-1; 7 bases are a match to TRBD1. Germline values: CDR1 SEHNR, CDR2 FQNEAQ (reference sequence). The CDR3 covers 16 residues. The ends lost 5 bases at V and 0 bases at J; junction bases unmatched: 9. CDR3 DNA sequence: TGTGCCAGCAGCGGGAGGCAGGGGGTTATGAACACTGAAGCTTTCTTT. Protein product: CASSGRQGVMNTEAFF.

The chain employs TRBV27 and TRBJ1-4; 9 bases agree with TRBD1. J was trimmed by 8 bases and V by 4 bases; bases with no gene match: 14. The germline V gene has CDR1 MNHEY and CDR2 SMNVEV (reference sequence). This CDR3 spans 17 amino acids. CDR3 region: CASSWRADRGRWEKLFF. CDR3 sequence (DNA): TGTGCCAGCAGTTGGCGGGCAGACAGGGGGAGGTGGGAAAAACTGTTTTTT.

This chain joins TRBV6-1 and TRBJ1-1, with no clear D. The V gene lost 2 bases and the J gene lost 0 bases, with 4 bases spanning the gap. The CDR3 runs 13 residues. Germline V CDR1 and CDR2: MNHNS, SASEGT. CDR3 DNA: TGTGCCAGCAGTGAAATTATGAACACTGAAGCTTTCTTT. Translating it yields CASSEIMNTEAFF.

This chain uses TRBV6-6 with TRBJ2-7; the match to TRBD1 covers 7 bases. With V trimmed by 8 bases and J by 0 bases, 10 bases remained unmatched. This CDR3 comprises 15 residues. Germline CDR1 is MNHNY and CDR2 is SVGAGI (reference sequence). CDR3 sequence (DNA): TGTGCCAGCGCCGAAGGACAGGTTAGCTCCTACGAGCAGTACTTC. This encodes CASAEGQVSSYEQYF.